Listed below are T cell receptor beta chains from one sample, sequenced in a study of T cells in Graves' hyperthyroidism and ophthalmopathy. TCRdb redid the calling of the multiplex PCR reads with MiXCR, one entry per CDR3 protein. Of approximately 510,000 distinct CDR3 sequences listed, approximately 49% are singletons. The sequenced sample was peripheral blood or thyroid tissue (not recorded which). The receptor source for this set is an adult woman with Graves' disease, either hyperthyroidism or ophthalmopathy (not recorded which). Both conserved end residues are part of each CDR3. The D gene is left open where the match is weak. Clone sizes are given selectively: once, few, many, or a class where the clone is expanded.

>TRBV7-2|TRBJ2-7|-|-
CAIREGLGGGYEQYF
TGTGCCATCAGGGAAGGACTGGGAGGGGGCTACGAGCAGTACTTC
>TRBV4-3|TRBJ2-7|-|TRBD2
CASSQSPAGTTYEQYF
TGCGCCAGCAGCCAGTCCCCGGCCGGGACTACCTACGAGCAGTACTTC
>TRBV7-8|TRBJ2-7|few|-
CASSLGGLASPREQYF
TGTGCCAGCAGCTTAGGTGGGTTAGCGAGCCCTCGCGAGCAGTACTTC
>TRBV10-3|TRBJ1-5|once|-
CAISEGDERPQHF
TGTGCCATCAGTGAGGGAGATGAAAGGCCCCAGCATTTT
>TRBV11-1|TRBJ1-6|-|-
CASRTGFYNSPLHF
TGTGCCAGCAGAACAGGGTTCTATAATTCACCCCTCCACTTT
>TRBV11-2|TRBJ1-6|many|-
CASSLGAGGNSPLHF
TGTGCCAGCAGCTTAGGGGCTGGGGGAAATTCACCCCTCCACTTT
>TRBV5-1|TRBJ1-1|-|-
CASSLPGRGGKNTEAFF
TGCGCCAGCAGCTTGCCTGGGCGGGGCGGCAAGAACACTGAAGCTTTCTTT
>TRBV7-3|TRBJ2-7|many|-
CASSLRLPGLYSYEQYF
TGTGCCAGCAGCTTAAGATTACCCGGACTCTATTCCTACGAGCAGTACTTC
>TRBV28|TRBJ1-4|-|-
CASSKAPTNEKLFF
TGTGCCAGCAGCAAAGCCCCTACTAATGAAAAACTGTTTTTT
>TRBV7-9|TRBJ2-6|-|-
CASSQEDWSGANVLTF
TGTGCCAGCAGCCAAGAGGATTGGTCAGGGGCCAACGTCCTGACTTTC
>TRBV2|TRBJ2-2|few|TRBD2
CASSDSGTGTGELFF
TGTGCCAGCAGTGATAGCGGGACGGGCACCGGGGAGCTGTTTTTT
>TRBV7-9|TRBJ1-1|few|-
CVGRQAVGRNTEAFF
TGTGTTGGGCGGCAGGCCGTTGGGAGGAACACTGAAGCTTTCTTT
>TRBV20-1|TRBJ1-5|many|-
CSAREDKNQAQHF
TGCAGTGCTAGAGAGGACAAGAATCAGGCCCAGCATTTT
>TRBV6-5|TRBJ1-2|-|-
CAISYGGYGYTF
TGTGCCATCAGTTACGGGGGCTATGGCTACACCTTC
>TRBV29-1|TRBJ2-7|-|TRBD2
CSVELASGSYEQYF
TGCAGCGTTGAACTGGCTAGCGGGAGTTACGAGCAGTACTTC
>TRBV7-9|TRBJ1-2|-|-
CASSLRVGDGYTF
TGTGCCAGCAGCTTAAGGGTGGGGGATGGCTACACCTTC
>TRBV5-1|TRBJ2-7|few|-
CASSLEARNSYEQYF
TGCGCCAGCAGCTTGGAAGCCCGAAACTCCTACGAGCAGTACTTC
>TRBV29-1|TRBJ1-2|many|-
CSVGPEEGYTF
TGCAGCGTGGGCCCTGAAGAGGGGTACACCTTC
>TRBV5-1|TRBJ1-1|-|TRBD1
CASRTSQGGLRTEAFF
TGCGCCAGCAGGACGAGCCAGGGGGGCCTACGGACTGAAGCTTTCTTT
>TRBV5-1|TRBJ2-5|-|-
CASRAGTLEETQYF
TGTGCCAGCAGGGCCGGGACGTTGGAGGAGACCCAGTACTTC
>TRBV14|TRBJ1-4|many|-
CASSLGDNATNEKLFF
TGTGCCAGCAGCCTTGGGGACAATGCAACTAATGAAAAACTGTTTTTT
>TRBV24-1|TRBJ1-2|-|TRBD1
CATSTTGNYGYTF
TGTGCCACCAGTACGACAGGGAACTATGGCTACACCTTC
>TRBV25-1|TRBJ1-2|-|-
CASSDIPGHYGYTF
TGTGCCAGCTCTGATATACCCGGACACTATGGCTACACCTTC
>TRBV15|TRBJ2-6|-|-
CATEEPGANVLTF
TGTGCCACCGAGGAACCTGGGGCCAACGTCCTGACTTTC
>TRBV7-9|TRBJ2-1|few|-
CASAGREAGF
TGTGCCAGCGCGGGCAGGGAGGCCGGGTTC
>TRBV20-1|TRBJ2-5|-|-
CSARDLIRETQYF
TGCAGTGCTAGAGATCTGATTAGGGAGACCCAGTACTTC
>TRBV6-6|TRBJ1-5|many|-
CASSTTGRNQPQHF
TGTGCCAGCAGCACAACGGGAAGAAATCAGCCCCAGCATTTT
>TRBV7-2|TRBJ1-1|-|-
CASSRNREGTEAFF
TGTGCCAGCAGCAGAAACAGGGAGGGTACTGAAGCTTTCTTT
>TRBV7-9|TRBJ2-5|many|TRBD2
CASSRRTSGETQYF
TGTGCCAGCAGCCGTAGGACTAGCGGGGAGACCCAGTACTTC